Listed below are T cell receptor beta chains from one sample, sequenced in a study of shared clonotypes between healthy human individuals. Profiling relied on immunoSEQ multiplex PCR, and the TCRdb table lists in-frame clones only, not all of them. Of fewer than 400,000 clones in the sample, less than 85% were seen once. The sequencing sample was made of memory CD4+ T cells sorted from blood. These receptors all come from a man aged 25 to 40 in good health. Each CDR3 is given with its conserved first and last residue. D genes are given only for firm matches. Part of the rows lack a size; the others show once, few, many or a class for expanded clones.

V gene,J gene,clone size,D gene,CDR3 DNA,CDR3 protein
TRBV6-5,TRBJ1-3,.,.,TGTGCCAGCGGACGAAGCTCTGGAAACACCATATATTTT,CASGRSSGNTIYF
TRBV25-1,TRBJ1-2,once,.,TGTGCCAGCAGTGAACCAGGGGACTATGGCTACACCTTC,CASSEPGDYGYTF
TRBV28,TRBJ1-2,.,.,TGTGCCAGCACCTCGGACGGGACCTATGGCTACACCTTC,CASTSDGTYGYTF
TRBV11-2,TRBJ2-1,.,.,TGTGCCAGCAGCTCGGGGAATTCCTACAATGAGCAGTTCTTC,CASSSGNSYNEQFF
TRBV5-1,TRBJ1-6,.,.,TGCGCCAGCAGCCTTGGACAGACTAATTCACCCCTCCACTTT,CASSLGQTNSPLHF
TRBV28,TRBJ1-2,few,.,TGTGCCAGCAGTTTACGACCAAGGGGGATCTATGGCTACACCTTC,CASSLRPRGIYGYTF
TRBV11-2,TRBJ2-3,few,.,TGTGCCAGCAGCTTAGATCGGGGCACAGATACGCAGTATTTT,CASSLDRGTDTQYF
TRBV7-2,TRBJ2-1,.,TRBD1,TGTGCCAGCAGCCCCATCCCAGGGGGCTACAATGAGCAGTTCTTC,CASSPIPGGYNEQFF
TRBV11-3,TRBJ2-1,.,TRBD2,TGTGCCAGCAGCCCCGGGACTAGCGGGAGGGCAAGGAATGAGCAGTTCTTC,CASSPGTSGRARNEQFF
TRBV4-3,TRBJ2-3,.,.,TGCGCCAGCAGCCAAGGCATAGCGCGGAAAACAGATACGCAGTATTTT,CASSQGIARKTDTQYF
TRBV19,TRBJ1-5,.,.,TGTGCCAGTAGTAGTCGGGGGGTAAGCAATCAGCCCCAGCATTTT,CASSSRGVSNQPQHF
TRBV7-2,TRBJ2-6,.,.,TGTGCCAGCCGTGCGGCAGGGGCCAACGTCCTGACTTTC,CASRAAGANVLTF
TRBV9,TRBJ2-7,.,TRBD1,TGTGCCAGCAGCGTAGCCCCGGGACAGGGGTTTGGCGAGCAGTACTTC,CASSVAPGQGFGEQYF
TRBV18,TRBJ2-7,.,.,TGTGCCAGCTCACCACCTAGTTCCTACGAGCAGTACTTC,CASSPPSSYEQYF
TRBV6-5,TRBJ1-5,.,.,TGTGCCAGCAAAATATCCAGCGGCCGTAATCAGCCCCAGCATTTT,CASKISSGRNQPQHF
TRBV5-5,TRBJ2-2,.,.,TGTGCCAGCAGCTTGGTGTCGTTCACCGGGGAGCTGTTTTTT,CASSLVSFTGELFF
TRBV6-1,TRBJ1-5,.,.,TGTGCCAGCAGTGGTTCCCCGAGCCAGCCCCAGCATTTT,CASSGSPSQPQHF
TRBV5-1,TRBJ1-3,.,.,TGCGCCAGCACCTCCACAGCCTCTGGAAACACCATATATTTT,CASTSTASGNTIYF
TRBV5-1,TRBJ2-3,.,.,TGCGCCAGCAGATATGACACAGATACGCAGTATTTT,CASRYDTDTQYF
TRBV2,TRBJ1-5,.,TRBD1,TGTGCCAGCAGAGACAGGGATTTAAGCAATCAGCCCCAGCATTTT,CASRDRDLSNQPQHF
TRBV19,TRBJ2-1,.,TRBD2,TGTGCCAGTAGTCGAGCGGGAGGTTCCTACAATGAGCAGTTCTTC,CASSRAGGSYNEQFF
TRBV5-1,TRBJ2-2,.,.,TGCGCCAGCAAGTCACAGGTGTCGAACACCGGGGAGCTGTTTTTT,CASKSQVSNTGELFF
TRBV15,TRBJ1-2,.,TRBD1,TGTGCCACCAGCCCGACAGGGAACTATGGCTACACCTTC,CATSPTGNYGYTF
TRBV19,TRBJ2-1,.,.,TGTGCCAGTAGCCCTACGGGAGATCGAGAGCAGTTCTTC,CASSPTGDREQFF
TRBV18,TRBJ2-3,.,TRBD1,TGTGCCAGCTCACCAACAGGACAGGGGGTTACAGATACGCAGTATTTT,CASSPTGQGVTDTQYF
TRBV7-9,TRBJ2-5,.,.,TGTGCCAGCAGCCGGGAAGAGACCCAGTACTTC,CASSREETQYF
TRBV27,TRBJ2-2,once,TRBD2,TGTGCCAGCACGACACCGTCGGGAGGGCCTTACACCGGGGAGCTGTTTTTT,CASTTPSGGPYTGELFF
TRBV6-4,TRBJ1-1,.,TRBD1,TGTGCCAGCAGTGACTCGTTGGGACAGGGTATTTGGGGAGAAGCTTTCTTT,CASSDSLGQGIWGEAFF
TRBV7-7,TRBJ2-5,.,TRBD2,TGTGCCAGCAGCGAAGCGGGAGCTGCTAAAGAGACCCAGTACTTC,CASSEAGAAKETQYF
TRBV6-5,TRBJ1-2,once,.,TGTGCCAGCAGGGCCGGCAGGGGACGTGGCTACACCTTC,CASRAGRGRGYTF
TRBV10-2,TRBJ1-6,few,.,TGCGCCAGCAGGGCACAGGTCGTGGATTCACCCCTCCACTTT,CASRAQVVDSPLHF
TRBV28,TRBJ1-1,many,TRBD1,TGTGCCAGCGGGACAGGGGCTCTGAACACTGAAGCTTTCTTT,CASGTGALNTEAFF
TRBV25-1,TRBJ2-3,.,.,TGTGCCAGCAGTGGAATCGGGGTGTTGACAGATACGCAGTATTTT,CASSGIGVLTDTQYF
TRBV30,TRBJ1-4,.,.,TGTGCCTGCAACGGGCGGGAAAAACTGTTTTTT,CACNGREKLFF
TRBV7-2,TRBJ2-7,.,TRBD2,TGTGCCAGCAAAAAGAGCGGGACTAGCTACGAGCAGTACTTC,CASKKSGTSYEQYF
TRBV5-1,TRBJ1-5,.,TRBD1,TGCGCCAGCAGCTCGGGGACAGGGAGCAATCAGCCCCAGCATTTT,CASSSGTGSNQPQHF
TRBV10-3,TRBJ2-5,few,TRBD2,TGTGCCATCAGTGGGGCGAGCGGGAGTCAAGAGACCCAGTACTTC,CAISGASGSQETQYF
TRBV19,TRBJ2-2,few,.,TGTGCCAGTAGTATACTTGGACAGCCGAACACCGGGGAGCTGTTTTTT,CASSILGQPNTGELFF
TRBV7-8,TRBJ2-3,.,.,TGTGCCAGCAGGCCCGTCGAGACCTTCACAGATACGCAGTATTTT,CASRPVETFTDTQYF
TRBV28,TRBJ1-1,.,TRBD1,TGTGCCAGCACCGTAGACAGGGTGGCTACTGAAGCTTTCTTT,CASTVDRVATEAFF
TRBV30,TRBJ1-5,.,.,TGTGCCTGGAGTTCAGGGGTTCAGCCCCAGCATTTT,CAWSSGVQPQHF